The entry below gives a single T cell receptor beta chain sequence along with its context. What it binds is unknown. This may be a read error, as it is one base from a much larger clone. RNA served as the template for amplifying TCR beta CDR3 regions. After a first-round RT-PCR with HTBI primers, a second-round multiplex PCR was run. MiXCR, run by TCRdb on the multiplex PCR reads, gives a single entry per CDR3 protein. Of 650,000 to 900,000 distinct CDR3 sequences listed, 40% are singletons. A duration under 3 months, NOSPECS ≥4, CAS ≥3 and moderate-to-severe activity characterized the donors with ophthalmopathy. The source of the sample is a study of Graves' ophthalmopathy and Graves' hyperthyroidism. Germline CDR1 reads ENHRY; CDR2 reads SYGVKD. The CDR3 consists of 14 residues. V gave up 5 bases and J gave up 2 bases, with 12 bases separating them. Points from the study as a whole: Blood contained most expanded thyroid clonotypes exceeding 0.001 frequency. Ophthalmopathy progression prediction by the model yielded a sensitivity of about 70% and a specificity of approximately 77%.

Sequencing input: peripheral blood. This sequence joins TRBV10-3 and TRBJ2-5; weak D call: TRBD1 (6 bases). This sequence originates from an adult man with Graves' ophthalmopathy. The CDR3 coding sequence is TGTGCCATCAGTTACTCTGGACAGCAAGAGACCCAGTACTTC. Translation gives CAISYSGQQETQYF.